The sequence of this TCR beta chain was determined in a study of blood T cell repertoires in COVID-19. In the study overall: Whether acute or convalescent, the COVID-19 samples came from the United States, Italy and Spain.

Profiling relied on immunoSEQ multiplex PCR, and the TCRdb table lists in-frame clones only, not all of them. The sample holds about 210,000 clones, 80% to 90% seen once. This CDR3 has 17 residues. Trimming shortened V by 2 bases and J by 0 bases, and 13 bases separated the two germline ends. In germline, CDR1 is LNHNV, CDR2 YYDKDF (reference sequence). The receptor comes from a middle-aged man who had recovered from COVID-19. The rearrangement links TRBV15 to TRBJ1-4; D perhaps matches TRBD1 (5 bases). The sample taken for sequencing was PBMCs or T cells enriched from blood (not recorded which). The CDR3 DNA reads TGTGCCACCAGCAGACCAATGGGGACTTCAACTAATGAAAAACTGTTTTTT. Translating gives CATSRPMGTSTNEKLFF.